A single sample is the source of the 4 T cell receptor beta chains below, sequenced in a study of blood T cell repertoires in COVID-19. Here immunoSEQ multiplex PCR was the method, and the copy in TCRdb shows in-frame clones only, minus some. The top ten clones hold 3% to 4.5% of a sample with about 120,000 clones, 80% to 85% of them seen once. What was sequenced was PBMCs or T cells enriched from blood (not recorded which). The receptors were sampled from a woman aged 25 to 45 who had recovered from COVID-19.

V gene TRBV4-1 combines with J gene TRBJ2-1, with no clear D. The ends were cut back, 4 bases at V and 8 bases at J, with 15 bases in the middle. The germline CDR1 and CDR2 sequences are MGHRA and YSYEKL. The CDR3 runs to 14 residues. As DNA, the CDR3 is TGCGCCAGCAGCCTCACCGAGGTTGCCGATGAGCAGTTCTTC. Translating it yields CASSLTEVADEQFF.

V usage is TRBV28 and J usage is TRBJ2-7; 8 bases agree with TRBD2. This CDR3 has 16 amino acids. After removal of 6 bases from V and 0 bases from J, the junction contained 10 bases not matched to a gene. Germline CDR1 is MDHEN and CDR2 is SYDVKM. CDR3 sequence: CASRRGGGRSSYEQYF. CDR3 in DNA: TGTGCCAGCAGAAGGGGAGGCGGGAGGAGCTCCTACGAGCAGTACTTC.

The chain carries TRBV28 and TRBJ1-5; 9 bases line up with TRBD1. Trimming at V came to 10 bases and at J to 7 bases, leaving 5 bases not matched to a gene. This CDR3 is built from 12 residues. Germline CDR1 is MDHEN and CDR2 is SYDVKM. The CDR3: CATGTGTQPQHF. The CDR3 DNA is TGTGCCACCGGGACAGGGACACAGCCCCAGCATTTT.

The gene calls are TRBV15 and TRBJ1-3; D may be TRBD1 (6 bases). V gave up 2 bases and J gave up 4 bases, with 12 bases separating them. The CDR3 sequence is 15 residues long. Germline-derived CDR1 and CDR2 are LNHNV and YYDKDF (reference sequence). CDR3 DNA sequence: TGTGCCACCAGCAGATCCCGACAGGCGGGAAACACCATATATTTT. Its translation is CATSRSRQAGNTIYF.